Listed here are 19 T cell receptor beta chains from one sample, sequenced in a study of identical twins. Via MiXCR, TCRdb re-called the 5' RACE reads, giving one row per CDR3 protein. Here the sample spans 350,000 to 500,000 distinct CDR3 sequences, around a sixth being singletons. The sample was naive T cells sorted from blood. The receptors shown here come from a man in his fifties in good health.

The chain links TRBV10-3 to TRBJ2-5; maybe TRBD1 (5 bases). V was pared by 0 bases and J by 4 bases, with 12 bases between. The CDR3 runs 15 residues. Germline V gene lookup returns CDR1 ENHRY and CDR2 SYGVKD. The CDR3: CAISESSGIGETQYF. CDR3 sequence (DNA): TGTGCCATCAGTGAGTCATCAGGGATAGGAGAGACCCAGTACTTC.

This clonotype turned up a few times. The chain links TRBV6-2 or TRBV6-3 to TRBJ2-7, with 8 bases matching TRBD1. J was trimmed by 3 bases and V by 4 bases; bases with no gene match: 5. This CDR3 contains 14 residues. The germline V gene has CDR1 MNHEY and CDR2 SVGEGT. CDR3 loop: CASSSWTGYYEQYF. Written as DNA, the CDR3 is TGTGCCAGCAGTTCATGGACAGGGTACTACGAGCAGTACTTC.

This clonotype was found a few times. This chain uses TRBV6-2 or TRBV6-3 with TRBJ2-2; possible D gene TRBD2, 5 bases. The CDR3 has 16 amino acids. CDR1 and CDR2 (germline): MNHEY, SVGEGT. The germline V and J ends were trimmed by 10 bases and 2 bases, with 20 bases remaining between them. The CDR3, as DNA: TGTGCCATCGGACTGTGGGCTAGCTCTAACACCGGGGAGCTGTTTTTT. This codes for CAIGLWASSNTGELFF.

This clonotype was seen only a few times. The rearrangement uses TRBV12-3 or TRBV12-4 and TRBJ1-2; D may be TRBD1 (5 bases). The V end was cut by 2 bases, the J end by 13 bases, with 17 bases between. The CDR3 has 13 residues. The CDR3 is CASSLWDVVDPTF. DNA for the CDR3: TGTGCCAGCAGTTTATGGGACGTCGTAGATCCCACCTTC.

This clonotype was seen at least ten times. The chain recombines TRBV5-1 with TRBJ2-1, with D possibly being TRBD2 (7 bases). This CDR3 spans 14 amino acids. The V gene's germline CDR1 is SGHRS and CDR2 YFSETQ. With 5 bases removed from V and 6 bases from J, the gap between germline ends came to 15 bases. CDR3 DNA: TGCGCCAGCAGTACGGGGGGCGGGAGCAATGAGCAGTTCTTC. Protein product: CASSTGGGSNEQFF.

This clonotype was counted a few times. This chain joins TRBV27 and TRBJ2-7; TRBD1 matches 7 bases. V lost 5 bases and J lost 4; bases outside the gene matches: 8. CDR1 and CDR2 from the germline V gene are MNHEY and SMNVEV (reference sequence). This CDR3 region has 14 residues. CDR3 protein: CASSRAQGQYEQYF. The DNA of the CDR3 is TGTGCCAGCAGTCGGGCACAGGGGCAGTACGAGCAGTACTTC.

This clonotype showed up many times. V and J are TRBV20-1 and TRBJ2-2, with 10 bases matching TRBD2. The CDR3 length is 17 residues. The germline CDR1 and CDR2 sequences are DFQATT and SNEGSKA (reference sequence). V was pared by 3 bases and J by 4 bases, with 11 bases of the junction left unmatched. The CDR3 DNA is TGCAGTGCTAGCTCCACCGGGACTAGCGCGGCCACCGGGGAGCTGTTTTTT. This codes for CSASSTGTSAATGELFF.

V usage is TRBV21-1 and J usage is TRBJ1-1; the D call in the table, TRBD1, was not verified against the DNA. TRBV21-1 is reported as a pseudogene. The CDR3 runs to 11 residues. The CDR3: CRETGRTEAFF. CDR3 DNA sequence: TGTCGGGAGACAGGGCGCACTGAAGCTTTCTTT.

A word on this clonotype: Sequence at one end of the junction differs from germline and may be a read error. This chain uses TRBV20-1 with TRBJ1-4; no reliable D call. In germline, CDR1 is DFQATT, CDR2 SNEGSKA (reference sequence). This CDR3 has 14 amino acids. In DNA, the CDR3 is TGCAGTGCAAGAGCCCCGGAACCTAATGAAAAACTGTTTTTT. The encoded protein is CSARAPEPNEKLFF.

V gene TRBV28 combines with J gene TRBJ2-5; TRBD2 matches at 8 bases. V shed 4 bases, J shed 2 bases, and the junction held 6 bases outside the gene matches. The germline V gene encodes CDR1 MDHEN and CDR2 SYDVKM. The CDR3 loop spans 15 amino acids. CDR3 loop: CASSSGLEGQETQYF. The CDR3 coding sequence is TGTGCCAGCAGTTCGGGACTAGAGGGACAAGAGACCCAGTACTTC. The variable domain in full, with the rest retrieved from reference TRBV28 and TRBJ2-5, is DVKVTQSSRYLVKRTGEKVFLECVQDMDHENMFWYRQDPGLGLRLIYFSYDVKMKEKGDIPEGYSVSREKKERFSLILESASTNQTSMYLCASSSGLEGQETQYFGPGTRLLVL.

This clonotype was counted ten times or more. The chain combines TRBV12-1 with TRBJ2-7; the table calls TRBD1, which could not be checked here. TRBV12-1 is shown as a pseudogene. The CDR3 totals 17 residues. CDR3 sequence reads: CASSFAPRGQGAHEQYF. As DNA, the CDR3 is TGTGCCAGCAGCTTTGCGCCACGAGGACAGGGGGCCCACGAGCAGTACTTC.

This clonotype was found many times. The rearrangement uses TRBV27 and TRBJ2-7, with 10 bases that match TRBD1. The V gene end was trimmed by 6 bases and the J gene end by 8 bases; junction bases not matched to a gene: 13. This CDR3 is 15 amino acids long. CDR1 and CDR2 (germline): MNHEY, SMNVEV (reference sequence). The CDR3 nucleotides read TGTGCCAGCAGAACCGCCCGGGACAGGGGAATGAAGCAGTACTTC. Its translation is CASRTARDRGMKQYF.

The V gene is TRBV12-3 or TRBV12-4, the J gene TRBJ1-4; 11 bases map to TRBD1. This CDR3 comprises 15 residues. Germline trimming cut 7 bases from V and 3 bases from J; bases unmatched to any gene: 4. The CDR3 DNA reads TGTGCCAGCACCGGGACAGGGGGAGCTAATGAAAAACTGTTTTTT. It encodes CASTGTGGANEKLFF.

The CDR3 reads CASSYVGGRPNTGELFF. The CDR3 DNA sequence: TGTGCCAGCAGTTACGTGGGCGGGAGGCCGAACACCGGGGAGCTGTTTTTT. This chain links TRBV6-2 or TRBV6-3 with TRBJ2-2; 8 bases are shared with TRBD2. With 2 bases clipped from V and 0 bases from J, the junction kept 5 bases outside the gene matches. The germline V gene has CDR1 MNHEY and CDR2 SVGEGT. The length of the CDR3 is 17 residues.

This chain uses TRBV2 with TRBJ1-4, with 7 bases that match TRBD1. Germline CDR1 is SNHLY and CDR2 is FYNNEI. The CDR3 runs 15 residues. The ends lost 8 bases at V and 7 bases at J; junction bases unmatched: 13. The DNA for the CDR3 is TGTGCCAGCGGGGCCGGGGCAGGGGGTGGTGAAAAACTGTTTTTT. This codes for CASGAGAGGGEKLFF. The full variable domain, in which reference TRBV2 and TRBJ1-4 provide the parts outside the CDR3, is EPEVTQTPSHQVTQMGQEVILRCVPISNHLYFYWYRQILGQKVEFLVSFYNNEISEKSEIFDDQFSVERPDGSNFTLKIRSTKLEDSAMYFCASGAGAGGGEKLFFGSGTQLSVL.

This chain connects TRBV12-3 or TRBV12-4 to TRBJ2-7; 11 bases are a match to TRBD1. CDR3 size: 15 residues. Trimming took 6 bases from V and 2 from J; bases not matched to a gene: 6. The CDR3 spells CASRMGQGVAYEQYF. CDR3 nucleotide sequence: TGTGCCAGCAGGATGGGACAGGGGGTTGCCTACGAGCAGTACTTC.

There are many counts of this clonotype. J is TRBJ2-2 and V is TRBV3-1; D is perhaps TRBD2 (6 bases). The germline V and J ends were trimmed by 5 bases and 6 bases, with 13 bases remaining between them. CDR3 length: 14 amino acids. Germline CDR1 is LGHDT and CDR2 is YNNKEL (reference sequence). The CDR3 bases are TGTGCCAGCAGCAGCTCGGGAGTGGCCGGGGAGCTGTTTTTT. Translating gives CASSSSGVAGELFF. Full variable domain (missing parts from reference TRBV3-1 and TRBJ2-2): DTAVSQTPKYLVTQMGNDKSIKCEQNLGHDTMYWYKQDSKKFLKIMFSYNNKELIINETVPNRFSPKSPDKAHLNLHINSLELGDSAVYFCASSSSGVAGELFFGEGSRLTVL.

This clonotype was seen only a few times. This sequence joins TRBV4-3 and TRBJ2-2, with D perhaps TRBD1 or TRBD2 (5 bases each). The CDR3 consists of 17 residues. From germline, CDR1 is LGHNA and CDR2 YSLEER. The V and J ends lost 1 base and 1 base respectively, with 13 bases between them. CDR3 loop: CASSQVVGVGNTGELFF. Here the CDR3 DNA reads TGCGCCAGCAGCCAAGTGGTGGGGGTCGGGAACACCGGGGAGCTGTTTTTT.

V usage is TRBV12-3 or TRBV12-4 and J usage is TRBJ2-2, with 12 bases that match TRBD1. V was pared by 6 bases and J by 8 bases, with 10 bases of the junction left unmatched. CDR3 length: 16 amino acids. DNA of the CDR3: TGTGCCAGCAGCGGACCGGGACAGGGGGCCTGGGGGGAGCTGTTTTTT. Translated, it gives CASSGPGQGAWGELFF.